This T cell receptor (beta chain) was captured in a study of shared clonotypes between healthy human individuals. The study's findings and limits: Shared clonotypes: about 5% naive CD4, around 3.5% naive CD8, 2.3% memory CD4, about 0.4% memory CD8. Clonotypes shared by all four sorted-subset donors had higher generation probabilities than non-shared clonotypes. Expectations were that clonotype sharing among donors would be affected by sequencing depth.

With regard to this clone: The target antigen is unknown.

CDR1 is DFQATT, CDR2 SNEGSKA, per germline (reference sequence). The CDR3 loop spans 11 amino acids. V dropped 6 bases and J dropped 7 bases, with 10 bases sitting between them. Some clones are missing from TCRdb's copy, which holds only in-frame ones; the method was immunoSEQ multiplex PCR. The sample has 1.6 million or so clones; around 97% are singletons. This receptor was identified in a man between 25 and 39 years old in good health. Sequencing input: naive CD4+ T cells sorted from blood. This sample's subset: CD45RA+ positively selected. This rearrangement joins TRBV20-1 to TRBJ2-1; D is perhaps TRBD1 or TRBD2 (5 bases each). CDR3 residues: CSASGRNEQFF. CDR3 DNA: TGCAGTGCGTCAGGGAGAAATGAGCAGTTCTTC.